This T cell receptor (beta chain) was obtained from a study of T cell changes during pregnancy in multiple sclerosis. The table came from immunoSEQ multiplex PCR; TCRdb's copy has only in-frame clones and leaves some out. This table holds some 87,000 clones, around 96% found once. The CDR3 is 14 amino acids. Between the trimmed V and J ends, which lost 3 bases and 5 bases, there was a span of 13 bases. Germline values: CDR1 MNHEY, CDR2 SMNVEV (reference sequence). This clone is a singleton in its sample. The sequences come from peripheral blood, collected in the second trimester of pregnancy. V usage is TRBV27 and J usage is TRBJ1-2, with D maybe TRBD1 (6 bases). This clonotype was obtained from a female donor with multiple sclerosis, enrolled in a pregnancy study. CDR3 bases: TGTGCCAGCAGTTTCATACAGGGCTCTTATGGCTACACCTTC. This sequence encodes CASSFIQGSYGYTF.